Each of the 17 T cell receptor beta chains below was sequenced from the same sample in a study of T cell repertoires in cytomegalovirus infection. TCRdb ran MiXCR on the reads and lists one entry per CDR3 protein. The data contain 70,000 to 75,000 distinct CDR3 sequences, over 3.5% of them seen just once; the ten biggest clones take up approximately 20%. Sequencing used PBMCs. The receptors come from a human donor in good health (CMV status not recorded). Some clones in this sample may be carry-over from other donors' samples.

There are many counts of this clonotype. The rearrangement links TRBV7-8 to TRBJ1-3, with D tentatively TRBD1 (6 bases). The V gene lost 1 base and the J gene lost 0 bases, with 13 bases spanning the gap. The CDR3 has 17 amino acids. CDR1 is SGHVS and CDR2 is FQNEAQ in the germline V gene. CDR3 bases: TGTGCCAGCAGCTTAGGGAACAGGGCCTTCTCTGGAAACACCATATATTTT. The encoded protein is CASSLGNRAFSGNTIYF.

This clonotype was seen many times. The V gene is TRBV7-2, the J gene TRBJ2-5, with 7 bases that match TRBD1. With 1 base clipped from V and 4 bases from J, the junction kept 9 bases outside the gene matches. The CDR3 consists of 16 residues. Germline loops: CDR1 SGHTA, CDR2 FQGNSA. The CDR3 sequence is CASSLERRTGGETQYF. The CDR3 DNA is TGTGCCAGCAGCTTAGAAAGGAGGACAGGTGGAGAGACCCAGTACTTC. The full variable domain, its missing parts supplied by reference TRBV7-2 and TRBJ2-5, is GAGVSQSPSNKVTEKGKDVELRCDPISGHTALYWYRQSLGQGLEFLIYFQGNSAPDKSGLPSDRFSAERTGGSVSTLTIQRTQQEDSAVYLCASSLERRTGGETQYFGPGTRLLVL.

In this sample, this clonotype turned up many times. The V gene is TRBV7-2, the J gene TRBJ1-2, with D uncertain. V was cut by 1 base and J by 0 bases, with 12 bases left in between. Germline lookup yields CDR1 SGHTA and CDR2 FQGNSA. CDR3 length: 16 residues. This CDR3 reads CASSLGPGLANYGYTF. CDR3 sequence (DNA): TGTGCCAGCAGCTTAGGCCCGGGGTTAGCTAACTATGGCTACACCTTC.

At least ten counts were recorded for this clonotype. V usage is TRBV30 and J usage is TRBJ1-1, with no clear D. The germline gives CDR1 GTSNPN, CDR2 SVGIG (reference sequence). The ends were cut back, 4 bases at V and 10 bases at J, with 19 bases in the middle. The CDR3 consists of 13 residues. The CDR3 DNA is TGTGCCTGGACCCATTTAATGGGTGGTGGAGCTTTCTTT. This translates into CAWTHLMGGGAFF.

This clonotype has at least ten counts. V is TRBV7-2 and J is TRBJ1-1; no reliable D call. CDR3 length: 13 residues. CDR1 and CDR2 from the germline V gene are SGHTA and FQGNSA. Trimming cost V 2 bases and J 4 bases, with 8 bases left between them. DNA of the CDR3: TGTGCCAGCAGCTTAAAACGGGGCACTGAAGCTTTCTTT. Translation gives CASSLKRGTEAFF.

This clonotype has a count of ten or more. The chain links TRBV4-3 to TRBJ2-1; D gene unclear. Germline lookup yields CDR1 LGHNA and CDR2 YSLEER. V was cut by 0 bases and J by 1 base, with 7 bases left in between. This CDR3 region has 15 residues. CDR3 amino acids: CASSQDFGSYNEQFF. The CDR3, as DNA: TGCGCCAGCAGCCAAGATTTTGGGTCCTACAATGAGCAGTTCTTC.

This clonotype came up many times. V is TRBV7-2 and J is TRBJ2-3, with 9 bases fitting TRBD2. The ends lost 5 bases at V and 1 base at J; junction bases unmatched: 4. CDR3 length: 15 amino acids. Per germline, CDR1 SGHTA and CDR2 FQGNSA. The DNA for the CDR3 is TGTGCCAGCAGCCGGACTAGCGCCGGCACAGATACGCAGTATTTT. The encoded protein is CASSRTSAGTDTQYF.

This clonotype was seen ten or more times. The V call is TRBV7-2, the J call TRBJ2-5; 9 bases are a match to TRBD2. After removal of 1 base from V and 13 bases from J, the junction contained 13 bases not matched to a gene. CDR3 length equals 15 residues. Germline V CDR1 and CDR2: SGHTA, FQGNSA. The CDR3 region is CASSLEYGGGAVRYF. As DNA, the CDR3 is TGTGCCAGCAGCTTAGAGTACGGCGGGGGGGCGGTAAGGTACTTC.

The V call is TRBV27, the J call TRBJ1-6, with TRBD1 as a possible D gene (5 bases). The CDR3 totals 15 residues. V was pared by 2 bases and J by 6 bases, with 11 bases between. CDR1 and CDR2 from the germline V gene are MNHEY and SMNVEV (reference sequence). The CDR3 DNA is TGTGCCAGCAGTTTACTGCAGGGACTTAATTCACCCCTCCACTTT. This encodes CASSLLQGLNSPLHF.

This clonotype was detected many times. The CDR3 sequence: CSGKTGGRNTEAFF. CDR3 DNA sequence: TGCAGTGGGAAAACGGGGGGACGGAACACTGAAGCTTTCTTT. V is TRBV20-1 and J is TRBJ1-1, with D possibly being TRBD1 (5 bases). Trimming removed 7 bases from V and 1 base from J, with 16 bases in between. CDR1 is DFQATT, CDR2 SNEGSKA, per germline (reference sequence). The CDR3 length is 14 residues.

This clonotype was seen repeatedly, ten times or more. This sequence joins TRBV7-2 and TRBJ2-3, with D unclear. V lost 5 bases and J lost 5, with 8 bases in between. Germline V gene sequence: CDR1 SGHTA, CDR2 FQGNSA. The CDR3 spans 12 residues. CDR3 protein: CASSPLRDTQYF. Here the CDR3 DNA reads TGTGCCAGCAGCCCCCTAAGAGATACGCAGTATTTT.

Ten or more counts support this clonotype. The V call is TRBV7-2, the J call TRBJ1-4; possibly TRBD1 for D (5 bases). Germline V gives CDR1 SGHTA, CDR2 FQGNSA. V was clipped by 5 bases and J by 5 bases, with 12 bases between them. The CDR3 length is 14 residues. The CDR3 DNA sequence: TGTGCCAGCAGCCTCAGGGATAGGAATGAAAAACTGTTTTTT. Encoded protein: CASSLRDRNEKLFF.

This clonotype was counted ten times or more. The CDR3 DNA reads as TGTGCCAGCAGCCTGACAGGGTATCAGCCCCAGCATTTT. Its translation: CASSLTGYQPQHF. The V gene is TRBV7-2, the J gene TRBJ1-5; 7 bases line up with TRBD1. CDR1 is SGHTA, CDR2 FQGNSA, per germline. This CDR3 contains 13 residues. The V and J ends lost 5 bases and 5 bases, in that order; junction bases with no gene match: 3. Full variable domain (rest looked up from reference TRBV7-2 and TRBJ1-5): GAGVSQSPSNKVTEKGKDVELRCDPISGHTALYWYRQSLGQGLEFLIYFQGNSAPDKSGLPSDRFSAERTGGSVSTLTIQRTQQEDSAVYLCASSLTGYQPQHFGDGTRLSIL.

This clonotype came up many times. The chain combines TRBV12-3 or TRBV12-4 with TRBJ2-7, with 9 positions matching TRBD1. V trimming: 4 bases; J trimming: 4 bases; junction bases outside the gene matches: 5. The CDR3 is 14 amino acids. The CDR3 sequence is CASSWGDRAYEQYF. The CDR3 nucleotides read TGTGCCAGCAGTTGGGGGGACAGGGCGTACGAGCAGTACTTC.

This clonotype was picked up many times. V usage is TRBV28 and J usage is TRBJ2-1; weak D call: TRBD2 (5 bases). With 6 bases removed from V and 8 bases from J, the gap between germline ends came to 20 bases. Germline V gives CDR1 MDHEN, CDR2 SYDVKM. This CDR3 comprises 15 residues. The CDR3 DNA reads as TGTGCCAGCAGCTCAAGCGGACCCCCCGGCGATGAGCAGTTCTTC. Translating gives CASSSSGPPGDEQFF.

This clonotype was counted many times. The gene calls are TRBV12-3 or TRBV12-4 and TRBJ2-1, with TRBD1 matching over 7 bases. This CDR3 spans 16 amino acids. Trimming cost V 6 bases and J 5 bases; bases outside gene matches: 13. The CDR3 sequence: CASSLQGVPFDNEQFF. CDR3 DNA sequence: TGTGCCAGCAGCCTCCAGGGGGTCCCCTTTGACAATGAGCAGTTCTTC.

This clonotype appeared many times. The genes are TRBV7-2 and TRBJ1-2, with D possibly TRBD1 on 5 matching bases. Trimming shortened V by 0 bases and J by 4 bases, and 12 bases separated the two germline ends. CDR3 size: 15 residues. Looked up from germline, CDR1 is SGHTA and CDR2 is FQGNSA. The chain's CDR3 is CASSLAPGPSYGYTF. Here the CDR3 DNA reads TGTGCCAGCAGCTTAGCGCCAGGGCCCAGCTATGGCTACACCTTC.